This T cell receptor beta chain was captured in a study of OX40 agonist ivuxolimab in advanced cancers. Systemic immunosuppression or autoimmune disease history was grounds to exclude patients. Trimming stripped 0 bases from V and 5 bases from J, with 15 bases between. Germline values: CDR1 SGHNT, CDR2 YYREEE (reference sequence). The CDR3 has 15 residues. Libraries were prepared by immunoSEQ multiplex PCR; TCRdb keeps only in-frame clonotypes and omits some of them. The sample consists of 14,000 or so clones, around 80% of them appearing once. The source of this sequence is an adult with an advanced solid tumor such as melanoma, head and neck, liver or kidney cancer. The specimen comprised CD4+ or CD8+ T cells sorted from blood, sampled in a trial of the OX40 agonist ivuxolimab. V usage is TRBV5-4 and J usage is TRBJ2-7; unclear D gene. CDR3 nucleotides: TGTGCCAGCAGCTTGGGAGCGATCCGTCGGGACGAGCAGTACTTC. Translation: CASSLGAIRRDEQYF. Full variable domain (remainder filled in from reference TRBV5-4 and TRBJ2-7): ETGVTQSPTHLIKTRGQQVTLRCSSQSGHNTVSWYQQALGQGPQFIFQYYREEENGRGNFPPRFSGLQFPNYSSELNVNALELDDSALYLCASSLGAIRRDEQYFGPGTRLTVT.